The 5 T cell receptor beta chains below were found in one sample sequenced in a study of blood T cells in healthy people across ages. A second about 6 to 11 cycle PCR used barcoded and J-beta primers. Each CDR3 protein is one row after TCRdb ran MiXCR on the 5' RACE reads. The repertoire consists of around 800,000 distinct CDR3 sequences, with 62% occurring once and the leading ten covering about a quarter. The material sequenced was blood. Receptor source: a young man in good health.

This clonotype appeared a few times. V usage is TRBV27 and J usage is TRBJ2-1; D is possibly TRBD2 (6 bases). This CDR3 has 13 residues. CDR1 MNHEY and CDR2 SMNVEV come from the germline V gene (reference sequence). V was clipped by 10 bases and J by 3 bases, with 13 bases between them. The CDR3 is CATGLTHYNEQFF. In nucleotides, the CDR3 is TGTGCCACCGGACTAACTCACTACAATGAGCAGTTCTTC.

The sample holds a few counts of this clonotype. The chain has TRBV6-2 or TRBV6-3 and TRBJ2-7; D is unresolved. The CDR3 runs 14 residues. The germline V and J ends were trimmed by 5 bases and 1 base, with 12 bases remaining between them. CDR1 MNHEY and CDR2 SVGEGT come from the germline V gene. The CDR3 region has the DNA TGTGCCAGCAGTCTTTACAGCTTTTCCTACGAGCAGTACTTC. Its protein product is CASSLYSFSYEQYF.

This clonotype showed up just once. The chain uses TRBV4-2 and TRBJ2-3; D possibly uses TRBD1 or TRBD2 (6 bases each). Per germline, CDR1 LGHNA and CDR2 YNFKEQ. The CDR3 spans 17 residues. V was cut by 3 bases and J by 0 bases, with 16 bases left in between. CDR3 loop: CASSQSLGGPSTDTQYF. For the CDR3, the DNA is TGTGCCAGCAGCCAGAGCTTGGGGGGCCCTAGCACAGATACGCAGTATTTT.

The chain combines TRBV25-1 with TRBJ1-2; weak D call: TRBD1 (6 bases). The length of the CDR3 is 16 residues. The ends were cut back, 4 bases at V and 6 bases at J, with 21 bases in the middle. Per the germline V gene, CDR1 is MGHDK and CDR2 is SYGVNS. The CDR3 reads CASSASFAGEVDGYTF. CDR3 nucleotides: TGTGCCAGCAGTGCCTCTTTCGCAGGGGAGGTAGATGGCTACACCTTC.

This chain links TRBV20-1 with TRBJ2-7, with D possibly TRBD2 on 5 matching bases. The J call is in doubt because the DNA end fits TRBJ2-5 better. The CDR3 runs to 13 residues. Looked up from germline, CDR1 is DFQATT and CDR2 is SNEGSKA (reference sequence). The CDR3 DNA sequence: TGCAGTGCTAGAGATACGGGAATGGAGACCCAGTACTTC. This codes for CSARDTGMETQYF.